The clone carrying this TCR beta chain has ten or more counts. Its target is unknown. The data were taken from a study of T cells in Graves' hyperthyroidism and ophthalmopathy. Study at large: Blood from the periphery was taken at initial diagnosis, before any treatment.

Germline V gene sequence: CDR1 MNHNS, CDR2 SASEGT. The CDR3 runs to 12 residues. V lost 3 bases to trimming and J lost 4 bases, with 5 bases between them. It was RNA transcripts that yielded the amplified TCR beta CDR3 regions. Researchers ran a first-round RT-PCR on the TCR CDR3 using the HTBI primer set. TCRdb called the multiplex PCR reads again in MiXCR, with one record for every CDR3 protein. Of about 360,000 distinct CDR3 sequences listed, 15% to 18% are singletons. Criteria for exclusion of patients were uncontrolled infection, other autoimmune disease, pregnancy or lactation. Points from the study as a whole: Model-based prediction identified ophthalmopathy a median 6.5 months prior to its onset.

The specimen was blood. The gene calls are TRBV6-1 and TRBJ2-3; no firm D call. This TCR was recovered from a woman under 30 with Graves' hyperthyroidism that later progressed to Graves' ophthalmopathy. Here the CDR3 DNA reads TGTGCCAGCAGTGAGATCGCAGATACGCAGTATTTT. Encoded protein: CASSEIADTQYF.